Detailed here is one TCR beta chain. Its cognate antigen is unknown. The CDR3 covers 18 residues. Germline V gene lookup returns CDR1 MNHNS and CDR2 SASEGT. The entry originates in a study of T cells expressing NK-cell markers. Points from the study as a whole: Questions lingered over whether expanded NKG2C+ T cell clones were HCMV-specific.

TCRdb reanalyzed the 5' RACE reads and collapses them to one entry per CDR3 protein, without DNA. The listing contains approximately 460,000 distinct CDR3 sequences. The clonotype originates from a woman aged 18 to 75 in good health. The sample comprised blood T cells: a sorted CD56 or NKG2C T cell subset, CD4+ or CD8+ T cells, or bulk PBMC T cells (not recorded which). V and J are TRBV6-1 and TRBJ2-7; TCRdb's D call, TRBD2, is unchecked because there is no DNA. The CDR3 sequence is CASSGPREEGLRLHEQYF.